The rows below give T cell receptor beta chains drawn from one sample of a study of T cells after yellow fever vaccination. TCRdb re-called the 5' RACE reads with MiXCR, one entry per CDR3 protein. The sample records roughly 320,000 distinct CDR3 sequences, about 10% being singletons. Material: CD4+ T cells sorted from PBMCs, obtained 45 days after the yellow fever booster vaccination. The source of these receptors is a man between 18 and 35 years old who received the YFV17D yellow fever vaccine. CDR3s include the opening cysteine and the closing phenylalanine or tryptophan. D genes are given only for firm matches. Clone size is stated in some rows and not others, as once, few, many or a class when expanded.

clone_size: few
d_call: -
j_call: TRBJ2-2
v_call: TRBV18
cdr3_aa: CASSPDSANTGELFF
cdr3_nt: TGTGCCAGCTCACCGGACTCCGCGAACACCGGGGAGCTGTTTTTT

clone_size: many
d_call: -
j_call: TRBJ2-5
v_call: TRBV3-1
cdr3_aa: CASSPRGVETQYF
cdr3_nt: TGTGCCAGCAGCCCCCGGGGTGTGGAGACCCAGTACTTC

clone_size: many
d_call: -
j_call: TRBJ2-3
v_call: TRBV19
cdr3_aa: CASSTGGLATDTQYF
cdr3_nt: TGTGCCAGTAGTACCGGGGGCCTAGCGACAGATACGCAGTATTTT

clone_size: many
d_call: TRBD2
j_call: TRBJ2-7
v_call: TRBV6-2/TRBV6-3
cdr3_aa: CASRREAPYEQYF
cdr3_nt: TGTGCCAGCAGACGGGAGGCCCCCTACGAGCAGTACTTC

clone_size: few
d_call: -
j_call: TRBJ2-3
v_call: TRBV30
cdr3_aa: CAWSVGAKTDTQYF
cdr3_nt: TGTGCCTGGAGTGTAGGGGCGAAGACAGATACGCAGTATTTT

clone_size: many
d_call: -
j_call: TRBJ1-5
v_call: TRBV10-2
cdr3_aa: CASSEPGSNQPQHF
cdr3_nt: TGCGCCAGCAGTGAGCCTGGAAGCAATCAGCCCCAGCATTTT

clone_size: few
d_call: TRBD1
j_call: TRBJ1-1
v_call: TRBV4-2
cdr3_aa: CASSPGQESTEAFF
cdr3_nt: TGTGCCAGCAGTCCTGGACAGGAGAGCACTGAAGCTTTCTTT

clone_size: -
d_call: TRBD1
j_call: TRBJ2-5
v_call: TRBV5-4
cdr3_aa: CASSSGQVPYQETQYF
cdr3_nt: TGTGCCAGCAGCTCCGGACAGGTACCGTACCAAGAGACCCAGTACTTC

clone_size: few
d_call: -
j_call: TRBJ1-1
v_call: TRBV20-1
cdr3_aa: CSANGTPAPEAFF
cdr3_nt: TGCAGTGCCAATGGGACACCTGCTCCTGAAGCTTTCTTT

clone_size: many
d_call: TRBD1
j_call: TRBJ2-7
v_call: TRBV7-2
cdr3_aa: CASSLGQGTYEQYF
cdr3_nt: TGTGCCAGCAGCCTCGGACAGGGTACCTACGAGCAGTACTTC

clone_size: -
d_call: TRBD1
j_call: TRBJ1-2
v_call: TRBV15
cdr3_aa: CATSRPGQPYGYTF
cdr3_nt: TGTGCCACCAGCAGGCCGGGACAGCCGTATGGCTACACCTTC

clone_size: -
d_call: -
j_call: TRBJ2-1
v_call: TRBV9
cdr3_aa: CASSVVPAVGGEQFF
cdr3_nt: TGTGCCAGCAGCGTAGTCCCCGCTGTAGGGGGTGAGCAGTTCTTC

clone_size: few
d_call: -
j_call: TRBJ2-1
v_call: TRBV12-5
cdr3_aa: CASGSPRERSEQFF
cdr3_nt: TGTGCTAGTGGTTCCCCTAGGGAGAGGAGTGAGCAGTTCTTC

clone_size: -
d_call: TRBD1
j_call: TRBJ1-5
v_call: TRBV10-3
cdr3_aa: CAISADRGLGSNQPQHF
cdr3_nt: TGTGCCATCAGTGCGGACAGGGGGCTTGGGAGCAATCAGCCCCAGCATTTT

clone_size: many
d_call: TRBD2
j_call: TRBJ2-1
v_call: TRBV4-3
cdr3_aa: CASSQDLGTSGYNEQFF
cdr3_nt: TGCGCCAGCAGCCAAGATCTGGGGACTAGCGGTTACAATGAGCAGTTCTTC

clone_size: -
d_call: -
j_call: TRBJ2-3
v_call: TRBV5-1
cdr3_aa: CASSLARPDTQYF
cdr3_nt: TGCGCCAGCAGCTTGGCCCGGCCAGATACGCAGTATTTT

clone_size: -
d_call: -
j_call: TRBJ2-3
v_call: TRBV4-3
cdr3_aa: CASSPTRGTKQYF
cdr3_nt: TGCGCCAGCAGCCCAACCCGAGGGACAAAGCAGTATTTT

clone_size: -
d_call: -
j_call: TRBJ2-5
v_call: TRBV5-1
cdr3_aa: CASNPEGVETQYF
cdr3_nt: TGCGCCAGCAACCCGGAGGGGGTAGAGACCCAGTACTTC

clone_size: -
d_call: -
j_call: TRBJ2-3
v_call: TRBV12-3/TRBV12-4
cdr3_aa: CASSSNNADTQYF
cdr3_nt: TGTGCCAGCAGTTCAAATAACGCAGATACGCAGTATTTT

clone_size: once
d_call: -
j_call: TRBJ2-3
v_call: TRBV6-5
cdr3_aa: CASSYHGADTQYF
cdr3_nt: TGTGCCAGCAGTTACCATGGAGCTGATACGCAGTATTTT

clone_size: few
d_call: -
j_call: TRBJ2-3
v_call: TRBV6-2/TRBV6-3
cdr3_aa: CASSRPPYTDTQYF
cdr3_nt: TGTGCCAGCAGCCGACCACCGTACACAGATACGCAGTATTTT

clone_size: few
d_call: -
j_call: TRBJ2-7
v_call: TRBV11-2
cdr3_aa: CASSLRSGASYEQYF
cdr3_nt: TGTGCCAGCAGCTTACGAAGCGGTGCGTCCTACGAGCAGTACTTC

clone_size: once
d_call: TRBD2
j_call: TRBJ2-3
v_call: TRBV10-3
cdr3_aa: CAISEPLGGAADTQYF
cdr3_nt: TGTGCCATCAGTGAGCCCCTCGGGGGGGCGGCAGATACGCAGTATTTT

clone_size: -
d_call: -
j_call: TRBJ1-3
v_call: TRBV5-6
cdr3_aa: CASSFSTGTIYF
cdr3_nt: TGTGCCAGCAGTTTTTCAACGGGCACCATATATTTT

clone_size: few
d_call: -
j_call: TRBJ1-1
v_call: TRBV6-5
cdr3_aa: CASTLGAEAFF
cdr3_nt: TGTGCCAGCACCCTAGGGGCTGAAGCTTTCTTT

clone_size: -
d_call: -
j_call: TRBJ2-3
v_call: TRBV24-1
cdr3_aa: CATSEHSTTQYF
cdr3_nt: TGTGCCACCAGTGAACACTCGACTACGCAGTATTTT

clone_size: few
d_call: -
j_call: TRBJ1-3
v_call: TRBV12-3/TRBV12-4
cdr3_aa: CASSLQAGNSGNTIYF
cdr3_nt: TGTGCCAGCAGTTTACAGGCAGGGAACTCTGGAAACACCATATATTTT

clone_size: many
d_call: -
j_call: TRBJ1-5
v_call: TRBV9
cdr3_aa: CASSVEGQGEPQHF
cdr3_nt: TGTGCCAGCAGCGTAGAGGGTCAGGGCGAACCCCAGCATTTT

clone_size: once
d_call: -
j_call: TRBJ1-5
v_call: TRBV28
cdr3_aa: CASNPRGGYQPQHF
cdr3_nt: TGTGCCAGCAACCCCCGGGGGGGCTATCAGCCCCAGCATTTT

clone_size: -
d_call: -
j_call: TRBJ1-4
v_call: TRBV7-2
cdr3_aa: CASSRQNSNEKLFF
cdr3_nt: TGTGCCAGCAGCCGACAGAACTCGAATGAAAAACTGTTTTTT

clone_size: many
d_call: -
j_call: TRBJ2-3
v_call: TRBV5-5
cdr3_aa: CASSYTPEDTQYF
cdr3_nt: TGTGCCAGCAGTTACACCCCGGAAGATACGCAGTATTTT

clone_size: -
d_call: TRBD1
j_call: TRBJ1-1
v_call: TRBV20-1
cdr3_aa: CSARDLGGGQAFF
cdr3_nt: TGCAGTGCTAGAGATCTAGGGGGCGGTCAAGCTTTCTTT

clone_size: -
d_call: -
j_call: TRBJ2-3
v_call: TRBV7-2
cdr3_aa: CASSSRDLWADTQYF
cdr3_nt: TGTGCCAGCAGCTCCCGGGACCTGTGGGCAGATACGCAGTATTTT

clone_size: -
d_call: -
j_call: TRBJ2-5
v_call: TRBV24-1
cdr3_aa: CATSGDGVEETQYF
cdr3_nt: TGTGCCACCAGTGGCGACGGGGTTGAGGAGACCCAGTACTTC

clone_size: -
d_call: TRBD2
j_call: TRBJ2-1
v_call: TRBV5-1
cdr3_aa: CASSLGTSGSNEQFF
cdr3_nt: TGCGCCAGCAGCCTCGGGACTAGCGGGTCCAATGAGCAGTTCTTC

clone_size: few
d_call: -
j_call: TRBJ2-1
v_call: TRBV6-9
cdr3_aa: CASSYSSRREQFF
cdr3_nt: TGTGCCAGCAGTTATTCGTCTCGTCGTGAGCAGTTCTTC

clone_size: -
d_call: -
j_call: TRBJ2-2
v_call: TRBV20-1
cdr3_aa: CSASPAGRWTGELFF
cdr3_nt: TGCAGTGCTAGCCCCGCAGGGAGGTGGACCGGGGAGCTGTTTTTT

clone_size: -
d_call: TRBD1
j_call: TRBJ1-2
v_call: TRBV20-1
cdr3_aa: CSARTGINYGYTF
cdr3_nt: TGCAGTGCTCGGACAGGGATAAACTATGGCTACACCTTC

clone_size: -
d_call: TRBD1
j_call: TRBJ2-7
v_call: TRBV4-3
cdr3_aa: CASSPTTGGVYEQYF
cdr3_nt: TGCGCCAGCAGCCCTACGACAGGGGGAGTGTACGAGCAGTACTTC

clone_size: -
d_call: -
j_call: TRBJ1-1
v_call: TRBV5-6
cdr3_aa: CASSLELENTEAFF
cdr3_nt: TGTGCCAGCAGCTTGGAGCTGGAGAACACTGAAGCTTTCTTT

clone_size: -
d_call: TRBD2
j_call: TRBJ2-3
v_call: TRBV12-3/TRBV12-4
cdr3_aa: CASNLKAGGYTDTQYF
cdr3_nt: TGTGCCAGCAACCTGAAAGCGGGGGGGTACACAGATACGCAGTATTTT

clone_size: few
d_call: -
j_call: TRBJ2-2
v_call: TRBV24-1
cdr3_aa: CATSDPGPANGELFF
cdr3_nt: TGTGCCACCAGTGATCCGGGCCCCGCCAACGGGGAGCTGTTTTTT

clone_size: -
d_call: -
j_call: TRBJ1-3
v_call: TRBV7-2
cdr3_aa: CASSLAPVSGNTIYF
cdr3_nt: TGTGCCAGCAGCTTAGCGCCGGTATCTGGAAACACCATATATTTT

clone_size: few
d_call: TRBD2
j_call: TRBJ2-3
v_call: TRBV20-1
cdr3_aa: CSARDPRGGSSTQYF
cdr3_nt: TGCAGTGCTAGAGATCCGCGGGGGGGTTCGTCTACGCAGTATTTT

clone_size: few
d_call: TRBD2
j_call: TRBJ2-5
v_call: TRBV7-2
cdr3_aa: CASSRDYLSETQYF
cdr3_nt: TGTGCCAGCAGCCGGGACTACTTAAGTGAGACCCAGTACTTC

clone_size: few
d_call: -
j_call: TRBJ2-3
v_call: TRBV7-7
cdr3_aa: CASTTGYADTQYF
cdr3_nt: TGTGCCAGCACCACAGGGTATGCGGATACGCAGTATTTT

clone_size: few
d_call: TRBD1
j_call: TRBJ1-4
v_call: TRBV29-1
cdr3_aa: CSVGLQGTNEKLFF
cdr3_nt: TGCAGTGTGGGCCTACAGGGGACTAATGAAAAACTGTTTTTT

clone_size: few
d_call: -
j_call: TRBJ1-5
v_call: TRBV7-2
cdr3_aa: CASSPVNQPQHF
cdr3_nt: TGTGCCAGCAGCCCGGTGAATCAGCCCCAGCATTTT

clone_size: -
d_call: -
j_call: TRBJ1-1
v_call: TRBV12-3/TRBV12-4
cdr3_aa: CASSPYEGTEAFF
cdr3_nt: TGTGCCAGCAGTCCCTATGAAGGCACTGAAGCTTTCTTT

clone_size: -
d_call: -
j_call: TRBJ1-5
v_call: TRBV6-5
cdr3_aa: CASIYAVVGNSNQPQHF
cdr3_nt: TGTGCCAGCATTTACGCCGTTGTGGGGAACAGCAATCAGCCCCAGCATTTT

clone_size: -
d_call: -
j_call: TRBJ1-2
v_call: TRBV7-9
cdr3_aa: CASTRVGGYTF
cdr3_nt: TGTGCCAGCACGCGGGTGGGAGGCTACACCTTC

clone_size: -
d_call: TRBD1
j_call: TRBJ1-6
v_call: TRBV5-6
cdr3_aa: CASTRDRGSPLHF
cdr3_nt: TGTGCCAGCACCCGGGACAGGGGCTCACCCCTCCACTTT